Described below is a single T cell receptor (beta chain) sequence and its context. Antigen: not known. CD4+ naive, central memory, regulatory and stem cell-like memory subsets were isolated by sorting on CD45RO/CCR7/CD25/CD127/CD95/CD27. There are 16 residues in the CDR3. V shed 0 bases and J 7 bases; nucleotides not matched to a gene: 8. CDR1 is SGHVS and CDR2 is FQNEAQ in the germline V gene. What was sequenced were expressed TCRB transcripts, since all of the isolated RNA had been reverse transcribed. Sequencing used immunoSEQ multiplex PCR; TCRdb keeps in-frame clones, though not all of them. The sample lists fewer than 400,000 clones; roughly 8% were seen once. This entry comes from a study of beta chain features in type 1 diabetes. Regarding the study as a whole: Moderate but significant shortening of TCRB CDR3s was recorded in all four CD4+ subsets from Type 1 diabetes patients.

This chain joins TRBV7-8 and TRBJ2-2; 7 bases match TRBD2. This TCR came from a woman aged 18-30 years in good health. The sequenced sample was central memory CD4+ T cells from blood. The CDR3, as DNA: TGTGCCAGCAGCTTAGCGGGTCGCGGGAGTGGCGGGGAGCTGTTTTTT. Translating gives CASSLAGRGSGGELFF.